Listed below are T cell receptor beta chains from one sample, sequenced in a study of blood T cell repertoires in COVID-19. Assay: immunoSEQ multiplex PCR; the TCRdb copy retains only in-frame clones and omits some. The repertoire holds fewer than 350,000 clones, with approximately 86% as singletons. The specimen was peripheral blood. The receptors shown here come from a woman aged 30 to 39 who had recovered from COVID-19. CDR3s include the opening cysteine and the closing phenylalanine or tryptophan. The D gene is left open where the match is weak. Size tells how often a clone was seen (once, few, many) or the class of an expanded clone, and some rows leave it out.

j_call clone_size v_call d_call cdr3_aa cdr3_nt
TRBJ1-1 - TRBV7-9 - CASVAENTEAFF TGTGCCAGCGTGGCGGAGAACACTGAAGCTTTCTTT
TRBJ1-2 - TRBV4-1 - CASSQVHSGYGYTF TGCGCCAGCAGCCAAGTCCACAGCGGCTATGGCTACACCTTC
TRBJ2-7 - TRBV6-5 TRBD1 CASSSLTGGSYEQYF TGTGCCAGCAGTTCCCTGACAGGGGGCTCCTACGAGCAGTACTTC
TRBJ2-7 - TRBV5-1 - CASSLEGSYEQYF TGCGCCAGCAGCTTGGAAGGGAGCTACGAGCAGTACTTC
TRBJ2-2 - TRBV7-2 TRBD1 CASSLGGQGGTGELFF TGTGCCAGCAGCTTAGGCGGACAGGGAGGTACCGGGGAGCTGTTTTTT
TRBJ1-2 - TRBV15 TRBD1 CATSRRSGGLDYGYTF TGTGCCACCAGCCGAAGATCAGGGGGGCTTGACTATGGCTACACCTTC
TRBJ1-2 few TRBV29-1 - CSGDTLHGYTF TGCAGCGGGGACACATTACATGGCTACACCTTC
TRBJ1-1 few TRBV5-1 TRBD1 CASSLSTGGYLNTEAFF TGCGCCAGCAGCTTGAGCACAGGGGGCTATTTGAACACTGAAGCTTTCTTT
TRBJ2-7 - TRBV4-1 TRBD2 CASSQVASGPYEQYF TGCGCCAGCAGCCAAGTTGCTAGCGGACCCTACGAGCAGTACTTC
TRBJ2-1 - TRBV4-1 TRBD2 CASSPGTSDNEQFF TGCGCCAGCAGCCCCGGGACTAGCGACAATGAGCAGTTCTTC
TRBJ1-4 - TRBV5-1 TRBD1 CASSVGDREVEKLFF TGCGCCAGCAGCGTGGGGGACAGGGAAGTCGAAAAACTGTTTTTT
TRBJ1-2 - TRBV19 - CASSRTGMNKGYTF TGTGCCAGTAGTAGAACAGGGATGAATAAAGGCTACACCTTC
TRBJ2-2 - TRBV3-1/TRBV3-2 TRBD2 CASSQDRSGGRTGELFF TGTGCCAGCAGCCAAGATAGGTCGGGGGGGCGCACCGGGGAGCTGTTTTTT
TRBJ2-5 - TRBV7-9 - CASSLESGIQETQYF TGTGCCAGCAGCTTAGAGTCCGGGATACAAGAGACCCAGTACTTC
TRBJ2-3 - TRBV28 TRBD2 CASTPGGLAGGVDTQYF TGTGCCAGCACGCCGGGGGGACTAGCGGGCGGGGTGGATACGCAGTATTTT
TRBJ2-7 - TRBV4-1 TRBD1 CASSQGRGTGSYEQYF TGCGCCAGCAGCCAAGGTCGCGGGACAGGGTCGTACGAGCAGTACTTC
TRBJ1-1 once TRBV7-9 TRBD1 CASSPLGQGNTEAFF TGTGCCAGCAGCCCGCTCGGACAGGGGAACACTGAAGCTTTCTTT
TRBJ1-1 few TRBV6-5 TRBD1 CASSRGTGNTEAFF TGTGCCAGCAGTAGGGGGACAGGGAACACTGAAGCTTTCTTT
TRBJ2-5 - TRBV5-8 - CASSLHSSQETQYF TGTGCCAGCAGCTTGCACAGTTCGCAAGAGACCCAGTACTTC
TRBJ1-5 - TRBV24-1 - CATSEYDRLPQHF TGTGCCACCAGTGAGTATGACAGGTTGCCCCAGCATTTT
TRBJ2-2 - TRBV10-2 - CASRDRAGGAGELFF TGCGCCAGCAGGGACCGGGCTGGAGGGGCCGGGGAGCTGTTTTTT
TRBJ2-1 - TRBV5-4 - CASSSRTLRSYNEQFF TGTGCCAGCAGTTCCCGTACTCTTCGCTCCTACAATGAGCAGTTCTTC
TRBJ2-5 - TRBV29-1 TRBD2 CSANPGLAGVETQYF TGCAGCGCCAACCCGGGACTAGCGGGGGTAGAGACCCAGTACTTC
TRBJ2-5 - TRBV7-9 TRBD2 CASSLAGGGQETQYF TGTGCCAGCAGCTTAGCGGGGGGAGGGCAAGAGACCCAGTACTTC
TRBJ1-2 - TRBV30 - CAWTQNYGYTF TGTGCCTGGACACAGAACTATGGCTACACCTTC
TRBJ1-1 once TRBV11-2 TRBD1 CASSIGTGRTTDTEAFF TGTGCCAGCAGCATTGGGACAGGGCGGACGACTGACACTGAAGCTTTCTTT
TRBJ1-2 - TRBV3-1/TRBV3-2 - CASSQVGGENYGYTF TGTGCCAGCAGCCAAGTAGGGGGGGAGAACTATGGCTACACCTTC
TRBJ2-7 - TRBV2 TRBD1 CALANDRGTYEQYF TGTGCCTTAGCAAATGACAGGGGCACCTACGAGCAGTACTTC
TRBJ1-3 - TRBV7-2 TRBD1 CASSPGQGGNTIYF TGTGCCAGCAGCCCTGGACAGGGAGGCAACACCATATATTTT
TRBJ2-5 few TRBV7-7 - CASSLGGGGPETQYF TGTGCTAGCAGCTTAGGAGGGGGGGGCCCTGAGACCCAGTACTTC
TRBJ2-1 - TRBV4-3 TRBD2 CASSPGLAGGNEQFF TGCGCCAGCAGCCCCGGACTAGCGGGAGGGAATGAGCAGTTCTTC
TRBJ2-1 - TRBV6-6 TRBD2 CASIQSGGRHNEQFF TGTGCCAGCATTCAGAGCGGGGGTCGCCACAATGAGCAGTTCTTC
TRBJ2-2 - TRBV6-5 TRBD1 CASTGTENTGELFF TGTGCCAGCACCGGGACAGAAAACACCGGGGAGCTGTTTTTT
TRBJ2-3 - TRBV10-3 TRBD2 CAISPGLSGSANTQYF TGTGCCATCAGCCCCGGACTAAGCGGGAGTGCAAATACGCAGTATTTT
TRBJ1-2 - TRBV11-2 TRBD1 CASSLEGQGRGGYTF TGTGCCAGCAGCTTAGAAGGACAGGGAAGGGGTGGCTACACCTTC
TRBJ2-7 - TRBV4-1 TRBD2 CASSQDPVAGGPYEQYF TGCGCCAGCAGCCAAGATCCGGTAGCGGGAGGGCCATACGAGCAGTACTTC
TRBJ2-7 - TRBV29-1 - CSVGGGGTYEQYF TGCAGCGTTGGAGGGGGTGGAACCTACGAGCAGTACTTC
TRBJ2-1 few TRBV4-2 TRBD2 CASIGGNNEQFF TGTGCCAGCATCGGGGGGAACAATGAGCAGTTCTTC
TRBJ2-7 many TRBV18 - CASSPGLTYEQYF TGTGCCAGCTCACCTGGACTAACCTACGAGCAGTACTTC
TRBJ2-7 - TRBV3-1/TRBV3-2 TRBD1 CASSQVLPLSGRDRGNYEQYF TGTGCCAGCAGCCAAGTCCTCCCGCTATCTGGCCGGGACAGGGGGAACTACGAGCAGTACTTC